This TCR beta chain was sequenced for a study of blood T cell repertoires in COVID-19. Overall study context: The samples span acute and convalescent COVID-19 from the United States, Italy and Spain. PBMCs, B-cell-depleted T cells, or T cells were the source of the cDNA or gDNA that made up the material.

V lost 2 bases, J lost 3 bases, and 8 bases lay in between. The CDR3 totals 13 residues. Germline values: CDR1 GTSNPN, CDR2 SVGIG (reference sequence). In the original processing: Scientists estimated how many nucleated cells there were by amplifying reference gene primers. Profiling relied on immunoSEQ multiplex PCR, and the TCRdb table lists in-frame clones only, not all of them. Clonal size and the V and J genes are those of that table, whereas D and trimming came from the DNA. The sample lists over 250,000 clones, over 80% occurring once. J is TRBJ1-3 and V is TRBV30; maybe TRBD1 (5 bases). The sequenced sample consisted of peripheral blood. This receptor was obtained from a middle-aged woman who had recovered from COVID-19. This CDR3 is CAWSIRVGNTIYF. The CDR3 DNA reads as TGTGCCTGGAGTATCAGGGTTGGAAACACCATATATTTT.